One sample yielded the 25 T cell receptor beta chains listed below, sequenced in a study of T cell changes during pregnancy in multiple sclerosis. Libraries were prepared by immunoSEQ multiplex PCR; TCRdb keeps only in-frame clonotypes and omits some of them. This sample yields approximately 50,000 clones, of which approximately 91% are seen a single time; under 1.5% belongs to the top ten. Here the sequenced sample was peripheral blood, taken in the second trimester of pregnancy. These receptors were obtained from a female donor with multiple sclerosis, enrolled in a pregnancy study.

The chain recombines TRBV18 with TRBJ1-2; D uncertain. The V end was cut by 2 bases, the J end by 3 bases, with 13 bases between. From germline, CDR1 is KGHSH and CDR2 LQKENI. This CDR3 is 15 amino acids long. The CDR3: CASSPEPADYYGYTF. Here the CDR3 DNA reads TGTGCCAGCTCACCAGAGCCTGCGGATTACTATGGCTACACCTTC.

The chain carries TRBV19 and TRBJ1-2; the match to TRBD1 covers 7 bases. V trimming: 5 bases; J trimming: 6 bases; junction bases outside the gene matches: 15. Germline CDR1 reads LNHDA; CDR2 reads SQIVND (reference sequence). The CDR3 is made up of 16 amino acids. CDR3 nucleotide sequence: TGTGCCAGTAGTGCTACACCGGGACAGAGGGTGGATGGCTACACCTTC. Amino acid sequence: CASSATPGQRVDGYTF.

The rearrangement uses TRBV2 and TRBJ1-1, with a tentative D call TRBD1 (6 bases). V dropped 5 bases and J dropped 1 base, with 8 bases sitting between them. The CDR3 has 13 residues. CDR1 is SNHLY, CDR2 FYNNEI, per germline. The CDR3 is CASSTTGNTEAFF. CDR3 DNA sequence: TGTGCCAGCAGTACGACAGGGAACACTGAAGCTTTCTTT.

V gene TRBV9 combines with J gene TRBJ2-1; 7 bases fit TRBD2. The germline V gene has CDR1 SGDLS and CDR2 YYNGEE. The V segment lost 3 bases and the J segment 5 bases; nucleotides outside the gene matches: 8. The CDR3 covers 15 residues. This CDR3 is CASSAAGDDHNEQFF. The CDR3 coding sequence is TGTGCCAGCAGCGCCGCGGGGGACGACCACAATGAGCAGTTCTTC. Full variable domain (rest looked up from reference TRBV9 and TRBJ2-1): DSGVTQTPKHLITATGQRVTLRCSPRSGDLSVYWYQQSLDQGLQFLIQYYNGEERAKGNILERFSAQQFPDLHSELNLSSLELGDSALYFCASSAAGDDHNEQFFGPGTRLTVL.

This clone is judged medium-sized. The V gene is TRBV5-4, the J gene TRBJ1-6; TRBD1 is a possible D gene (6 bases). Germline CDR1 and CDR2: SGHNT and YYREEE (reference sequence). The CDR3 runs 15 residues. Deletions cut 0 bases from V and 6 bases from J, with 10 bases between. The CDR3 region is CASSLADRRNSPLHF. The CDR3 DNA follows: TGTGCCAGCAGCTTGGCCGACAGGCGTAATTCACCCCTCCACTTT.

The V gene is TRBV7-7, the J gene TRBJ2-3; 7 bases line up with TRBD2. Germline V lookup: CDR1 SSHAT, CDR2 FNYEAQ (reference sequence). The CDR3 covers 14 residues. The CDR3 DNA reads as TGTGCTTCTGGGGCGGGGGTTGACCCAGATACGCAGTATTTT. This sequence encodes CASGAGVDPDTQYF.

This chain connects TRBV5-1 to TRBJ1-2; 8 bases line up with TRBD1. The CDR3 covers 14 residues. The V segment lost 0 bases and the J segment 8 bases; nucleotides outside the gene matches: 6. CDR1 and CDR2 (germline): SGHRS, YFSETQ. The CDR3 spells CASSLAPPGGGYTF. The CDR3 coding sequence is TGCGCCAGCAGCTTGGCCCCCCCAGGGGGCGGCTACACCTTC.

The V gene is TRBV18, the J gene TRBJ2-3; perhaps TRBD2 as D (5 bases). This CDR3 is built from 15 residues. CDR1 is KGHSH, CDR2 LQKENI, per germline. V lost 4 bases and J 0 bases, leaving 11 bases between the germline ends. CDR3 in DNA: TGTGCCAGCTCACGAAGACGGACTAGCACAGATACGCAGTATTTT. Residues: CASSRRRTSTDTQYF.

The rearrangement joins TRBV15 to TRBJ2-5; D remains unclear. Germline CDR1 reads LNHNV; CDR2 reads YYDKDF (reference sequence). The CDR3 runs to 15 residues. Trimming cost V 0 bases and J 3 bases, with 11 bases left between them. CDR3 residues: CATSRDSYGKETQYF. DNA of the CDR3: TGTGCCACCAGCAGAGATAGTTACGGTAAAGAGACCCAGTACTTC.

The CDR3 here is CASSFQQGWNTGELFF. DNA of the CDR3: TGTGCCAGCAGCTTTCAACAGGGGTGGAACACCGGGGAGCTGTTTTTT. The chain combines TRBV7-3 with TRBJ2-2; TRBD1 matches 7 bases. The ends lost 3 bases at V and 1 base at J; junction bases unmatched: 5. This CDR3 is 16 amino acids long. The V gene's germline CDR1 is SGHTA and CDR2 FQGTGA.

J is TRBJ1-4 and V is TRBV14; possible D gene TRBD1, 5 bases. V was trimmed by 4 bases and J by 7 bases, leaving 19 bases between them. CDR1 is SGHDN and CDR2 is FVKESK in the germline V gene. The CDR3 totals 16 residues. In nucleotides, the CDR3 is TGTGCCAGCAGCCCCTTGGGGCCAGGGCAAGGTGAAAAACTGTTTTTT. Amino acid sequence: CASSPLGPGQGEKLFF.

The chain joins TRBV7-6 to TRBJ2-1; the match to TRBD2 covers 12 bases. This CDR3 region has 19 residues. Germline lookup yields CDR1 SGHVS and CDR2 FNYEAQ. J gave up 0 bases and V 4 bases, and 10 bases lay outside the gene matches. The DNA of the CDR3 is TGTGCCAGCAGCTCAAGAAGGCTAGCGGGGGGGGGCTCCTACAATGAGCAGTTCTTC. Protein sequence: CASSSRRLAGGGSYNEQFF.

The chain carries TRBV9 and TRBJ1-6; possible D gene TRBD1, 5 bases. Germline V gene lookup returns CDR1 SGDLS and CDR2 YYNGEE. The germline V and J ends were trimmed by 0 bases and 10 bases, with 5 bases remaining between them. This CDR3 comprises 12 residues. The CDR3 nucleotides are TGTGCCAGCAGCGTAGGGGGCTCACCCCTCCACTTT. It translates to CASSVGGSPLHF.

V usage is TRBV4-3 and J usage is TRBJ2-5; 15 nucleotides align to TRBD2. The V and J ends lost 3 bases and 5 bases, in that order; junction bases with no gene match: 7. The CDR3 length is 17 residues. CDR1 is LGHNA and CDR2 is YSLEER in the germline V gene. Here the CDR3 reads CASSQRTSGGAWETQYF. CDR3 bases: TGCGCCAGCAGCCAGAGGACTAGCGGGGGGGCTTGGGAGACCCAGTACTTC.

This clone was detected only once. The chain joins TRBV7-2 to TRBJ1-2; possibly TRBD1 for D (5 bases). The CDR3 consists of 13 residues. Germline V lookup: CDR1 SGHTA, CDR2 FQGNSA. V was shortened by 4 bases and J by 6 bases, with 12 bases between the two germline ends. The CDR3: CASSWRQLDGYTF. As DNA, the CDR3 is TGTGCCAGCAGCTGGAGACAGCTCGATGGCTACACCTTC.

The chain joins TRBV14 to TRBJ2-2; 9 nucleotides match TRBD1. This CDR3 is 14 amino acids long. V was pared by 1 base and J by 10 bases, with 4 bases of the junction left unmatched. Germline V gene data show CDR1 as SGHDN and CDR2 as FVKESK. The CDR3 is CASSQATGGAELFF. DNA of the CDR3: TGTGCCAGCAGCCAAGCTACAGGGGGCGCGGAGCTGTTTTTT.

The table lists this clone with a count of one. This chain connects TRBV6-6 to TRBJ1-6, with a weak D call TRBD1 (5 bases). The V end lost 5 bases, the J end lost 7 bases, and 15 bases lay between the germline ends. This CDR3 has 15 residues. The germline V gene has CDR1 MNHNY and CDR2 SVGAGI (reference sequence). The CDR3 region has the DNA TGTGCCAGCAGTCCGTACAGGTCCGAGAATTCACCCCTCCACTTT. This encodes CASSPYRSENSPLHF.

The chain recombines TRBV7-3 with TRBJ2-7; 7 positions agree with TRBD1. The length of the CDR3 is 15 residues. Germline loops: CDR1 SGHTA, CDR2 FQGTGA. V dropped 0 bases and J dropped 0; count of bases not matched to a gene: 2. The CDR3: CASSLTGGSSYEQYF. CDR3 sequence (DNA): TGTGCCAGCAGCTTAACAGGGGGCTCCTCCTACGAGCAGTACTTC.

This chain uses TRBV7-2 with TRBJ1-3; TRBD1 might be the D (6 bases). CDR3 size: 14 residues. CDR1 SGHTA and CDR2 FQGNSA come from the germline V gene. V lost 4 bases and J 4 bases, leaving 11 bases between the germline ends. Written as DNA, the CDR3 is TGTGCCAGCAGCTCCGTCCAGGGGGGAAACACCATATATTTT. Its translation: CASSSVQGGNTIYF. Using reference TRBV7-2 and TRBJ1-3 for the parts outside the CDR3, the full variable domain is GAGVSQSPSNKVTEKGKDVELRCDPISGHTALYWYRQSLGQGLEFLIYFQGNSAPDKSGLPSDRFSAERTGGSVSTLTIQRTQQEDSAVYLCASSSVQGGNTIYFGEGSWLTVV.

The chain employs TRBV18 and TRBJ2-7; 10 nucleotides align to TRBD1. CDR1 KGHSH and CDR2 LQKENI come from the germline V gene. The CDR3 runs 16 residues. Trimming removed 0 bases from V and 5 bases from J; junction bases left unmatched: 7. CDR3 region: CASSPPTGTGVHEQYF. The CDR3 region has the DNA TGTGCCAGCTCACCACCCACCGGGACAGGGGTCCACGAGCAGTACTTC.

The rearrangement uses TRBV28 and TRBJ1-6; TRBD1 is a possible D gene (6 bases). Between the trimmed V and J ends, which lost 6 bases and 13 bases, there was a span of 25 bases. Germline CDR1 and CDR2: MDHEN and SYDVKM. The length of the CDR3 is 16 residues. The CDR3 DNA is TGTGCCAGCAGGGGAGGGGGAGGTAGGATCCTAGGGCCCCTCCACTTT. This encodes CASRGGGGRILGPLHF. Complete variable domain (other parts from reference TRBV28 and TRBJ1-6): DVKVTQSSRYLVKRTGEKVFLECVQDMDHENMFWYRQDPGLGLRLIYFSYDVKMKEKGDIPEGYSVSREKKERFSLILESASTNQTSMYLCASRGGGGRILGPLHFGNGTRLTVT.

The chain links TRBV7-3 to TRBJ2-1; 8 bases fit TRBD1. Germline V lookup: CDR1 SGHTA, CDR2 FQGTGA. With V trimmed by 5 bases and J by 0 bases, 6 bases remained unmatched. The CDR3 length is 16 residues. The CDR3 sequence: CASSQGQASSYNEQFF. CDR3 DNA: TGTGCCAGCAGCCAGGGACAGGCCAGCTCCTACAATGAGCAGTTCTTC.

The V and J genes are TRBV6-6 and TRBJ1-1; no reliable D call. The CDR3 consists of 12 residues. Trimming left V 8 bases short and J 1 base short, with 8 bases between. Germline CDR1 is MNHNY and CDR2 is SVGAGI (reference sequence). This chain's CDR3 is CASSYSNTEAFF. As DNA, the CDR3 is TGTGCCAGCTCGTATTCGAACACTGAAGCTTTCTTT.

This chain joins TRBV7-8 and TRBJ1-2; no reliable D call. The ends were cut back, 3 bases at V and 1 base at J, with 6 bases in the middle. Germline V gives CDR1 SGHVS, CDR2 FQNEAQ. This CDR3 has 13 residues. The chain's CDR3 is CASSFGVNYGYTF. CDR3 in DNA: TGTGCCAGCAGCTTTGGAGTTAACTATGGCTACACCTTC.

The chain employs TRBV2 and TRBJ2-3; D is ambiguous. The V end lost 6 bases, the J end lost 5 bases, and 9 bases lay between the germline ends. Germline-derived CDR1 and CDR2 are SNHLY and FYNNEI. The CDR3 sequence is 12 residues long. This chain's CDR3 is CASSTEGDTQYF. For the CDR3, the DNA is TGTGCCAGCAGCACAGAAGGAGATACGCAGTATTTT. Supplemented by reference TRBV2 and TRBJ2-3, the full variable domain reads EPEVTQTPSHQVTQMGQEVILRCVPISNHLYFYWYRQILGQKVEFLVSFYNNEISEKSEIFDDQFSVERPDGSNFTLKIRSTKLEDSAMYFCASSTEGDTQYFGPGTRLTVL.